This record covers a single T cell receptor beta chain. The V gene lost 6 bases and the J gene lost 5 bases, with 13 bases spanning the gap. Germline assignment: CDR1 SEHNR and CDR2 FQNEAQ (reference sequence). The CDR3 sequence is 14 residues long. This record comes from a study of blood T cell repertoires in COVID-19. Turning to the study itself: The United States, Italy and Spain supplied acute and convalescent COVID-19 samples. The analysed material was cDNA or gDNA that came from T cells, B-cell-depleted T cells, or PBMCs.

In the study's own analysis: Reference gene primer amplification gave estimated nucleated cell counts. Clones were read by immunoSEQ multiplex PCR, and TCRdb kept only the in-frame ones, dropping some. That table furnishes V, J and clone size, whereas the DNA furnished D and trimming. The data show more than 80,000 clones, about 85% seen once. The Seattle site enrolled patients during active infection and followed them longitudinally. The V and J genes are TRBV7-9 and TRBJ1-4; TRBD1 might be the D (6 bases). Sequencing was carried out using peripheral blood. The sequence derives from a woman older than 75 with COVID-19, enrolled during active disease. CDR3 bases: TGTGCCAGCAGTCCAGGGGACGGGAATGAAAAACTGTTTTTT. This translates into CASSPGDGNEKLFF. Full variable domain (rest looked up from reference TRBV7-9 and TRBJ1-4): DTGVSQNPRHKITKRGQNVTFRCDPISEHNRLYWYRQTLGQGPEFLTYFQNEAQLEKSRLLSDRFSAERPKGSFSTLEIQRTEQGDSAMYLCASSPGDGNEKLFFGSGTQLSVL.